This TCR beta chain was sequenced for a study of T cell responses to AZD1222 COVID-19 vaccine. Concerning this clone itself: Its target is not known.

From germline, CDR1 is SGDLS and CDR2 YYNGEE. The CDR3 runs 13 residues. Trimming took 0 bases from V and 6 from J, leaving 7 bases between them. Overall study results and limits: The donor cohort was predominantly white British with a female majority, and clonal diversity may have been underestimated.

Libraries were prepared by immunoSEQ multiplex PCR; TCRdb keeps only in-frame clonotypes and omits some of them. Of 90,000 to 150,000 clones in the sample, around 86% were seen once. V is TRBV9 and J is TRBJ2-4; no reliable D call. This sequence originates from an adult in good health. This sample comprised peripheral blood, obtained on day 0 of AZD1222 vaccination. The CDR3 protein is CASSVGSANIQYF. DNA of the CDR3: TGTGCCAGCAGCGTAGGGTCGGCAAACATTCAGTACTTC.